The 14 T cell receptor beta chains listed next were all sequenced from one sample in a study of PD-1 blockade in classical Hodgkin lymphoma. Repertoires were generated with immunoSEQ multiplex PCR, while TCRdb's copy carries only in-frame clones and drops some. Of about 50,000 clones listed, 65% to 80% are singletons. Regarding time point: cycle 4 day 1 (C4D1), after less than seven weeks of nivolumab. In every patient, relapse followed autologous stem cell transplantation, while exposure to brentuximab vedotin differed. The sample in question was peripheral blood mononuclear cells (PBMCs), obtained before the fourth cycle of nivolumab. These receptor sequences come from a human donor with classical Hodgkin lymphoma.

The chain uses TRBV28 and TRBJ2-7; the match to TRBD1 covers 11 bases. V lost 6 bases to trimming and J lost 6 bases; unmatched junction nucleotides: 7. CDR3 size: 14 residues. Germline lookup yields CDR1 MDHEN and CDR2 SYDVKM. This CDR3 is CASRTGTGGGEQYF. For the CDR3, the DNA is TGTGCCAGCAGGACCGGGACAGGGGGGGGCGAGCAGTACTTC.

This rearrangement joins TRBV27 to TRBJ2-1; D not certain. Trimming cost V 5 bases and J 9 bases, with 14 bases left between them. CDR3 length: 13 amino acids. Germline-derived CDR1 and CDR2 are MNHEY and SMNVEV (reference sequence). The CDR3 coding sequence is TGTGCCAGCAGTCGGAATACCATACTTGAGCAGTTCTTC. This encodes CASSRNTILEQFF.

The genes are TRBV4-1 and TRBJ2-1; perhaps TRBD2 as D (5 bases). Trimming removed 2 bases from V and 9 bases from J, with 8 bases in between. Germline CDR1 MGHRA, CDR2 YSYEKL. This CDR3 contains 12 residues. Here the CDR3 reads CASSQYGGEQFF. In nucleotides, the CDR3 is TGCGCCAGCAGCCAATATGGAGGTGAGCAGTTCTTC.

The chain links TRBV25-1 to TRBJ1-1; TRBD1 is a possible D gene (5 bases). The CDR3 length is 14 residues. V dropped 3 bases and J dropped 5 bases, with 13 bases sitting between them. Germline V gene sequence: CDR1 MGHDK, CDR2 SYGVNS. CDR3 amino acids: CASSERAKGTEAFF. For the CDR3, the DNA is TGTGCCAGCAGTGAGAGGGCGAAGGGGACTGAAGCTTTCTTT.

CDR3 sequence: CASSQGGADFNQPQHF. The CDR3 DNA is TGCGCCAGCAGCCAGGGGGGGGCGGACTTTAATCAGCCCCAGCATTTT. The chain has TRBV4-1 and TRBJ1-5, with D possibly being TRBD1 (6 bases). V was trimmed by 3 bases and J by 4 bases, leaving 16 bases between them. The germline V gene has CDR1 MGHRA and CDR2 YSYEKL. The CDR3 has 16 residues.

This sequence joins TRBV7-2 and TRBJ2-5; 9 nucleotides line up with TRBD1. Germline CDR1 is SGHTA and CDR2 is FQGNSA. Trimming took 1 base from V and 4 from J; bases not matched to a gene: 16. The CDR3 is 19 residues long. The CDR3 region is CASSLVGRDRVSLGETQYF. The CDR3 nucleotides are TGTGCCAGCAGCTTAGTGGGGAGGGACAGGGTTTCTTTAGGAGAGACCCAGTACTTC.

This chain links TRBV5-6 with TRBJ1-2, with TRBD1 matching over 7 bases. V lost 1 base and J lost 4; bases outside the gene matches: 4. Germline V gene lookup returns CDR1 SGHDT and CDR2 YYEEEE. The CDR3 is made up of 14 amino acids. The DNA of the CDR3 is TGTGCCAGCAGCTTGACCAGGGGGGTCTATGGCTACACCTTC. Amino acids: CASSLTRGVYGYTF.

The rearrangement links TRBV9 to TRBJ2-4; D remains unclear. Germline V CDR1 and CDR2: SGDLS, YYNGEE. The CDR3 runs 13 residues. Trimming took 0 bases from V and 7 from J, leaving 8 bases between them. The CDR3: CASSVDGVNIQYF. CDR3 nucleotides: TGTGCCAGCAGCGTAGATGGGGTCAACATTCAGTACTTC.

The gene calls are TRBV11-3 and TRBJ2-2, with 8 bases lining up with TRBD2. Germline lookup yields CDR1 SGHNT and CDR2 YENEEA. The ends lost 0 bases at V and 5 bases at J; junction bases unmatched: 8. The CDR3 is made up of 17 amino acids. CDR3 protein: CASSLDPSGSSTGELFF. The CDR3 DNA follows: TGTGCCAGCAGCTTAGATCCAAGCGGGAGTTCAACCGGGGAGCTGTTTTTT.

The chain has TRBV5-1 and TRBJ1-2; D gene ambiguous. The CDR3 sequence is 16 residues long. Germline CDR1 is SGHRS and CDR2 is YFSETQ. V was pared by 4 bases and J by 2 bases, with 18 bases between. This CDR3 is CASSLSEDRPNYGYTF. CDR3 DNA sequence: TGCGCCAGCAGCCTATCAGAGGACCGCCCCAACTATGGCTACACCTTC.

The chain uses TRBV25-1 and TRBJ1-6; a possible D gene is TRBD1 (5 bases). The CDR3 is 14 residues long. The germline V gene encodes CDR1 MGHDK and CDR2 SYGVNS. The V end lost 6 bases, the J end lost 2 bases, and 8 bases lay between the germline ends. CDR3 coding DNA: TGTGCCAGCAGGAGACAGACCTATAATTCACCCCTCCACTTT. Its translation: CASRRQTYNSPLHF.

This rearrangement joins TRBV7-8 to TRBJ2-7; TRBD1 matches at 8 bases. The V gene's germline CDR1 is SGHVS and CDR2 FQNEAQ. The V and J ends lost 6 bases and 0 bases, in that order; junction bases with no gene match: 7. CDR3 size: 15 residues. CDR3: CASRQGQGPSYEQYF. Here the CDR3 DNA reads TGTGCCAGCAGGCAAGGACAGGGACCCTCCTACGAGCAGTACTTC.

The V gene is TRBV18, the J gene TRBJ2-3, with D unclear. Germline V gives CDR1 KGHSH, CDR2 LQKENI. The CDR3 spans 16 residues. V shed 0 bases and J shed 2 bases, with 12 bases lying between them. The CDR3 loop reads CASSPPGPNPTDTQYF. DNA for the CDR3: TGTGCCAGCTCACCACCCGGACCGAACCCCACAGATACGCAGTATTTT.

V and J are TRBV11-2 and TRBJ2-5, with D hard to call. CDR1 and CDR2 from the germline V gene are SGHAT and FQNNGV. Trimming stripped 5 bases from V and 4 bases from J, with 20 bases between. CDR3 length: 16 residues. The CDR3 loop is CASSPTTLQGRETQYF. CDR3 bases: TGTGCCAGCAGCCCTACCACCCTTCAAGGGCGAGAGACCCAGTACTTC.